This T cell receptor beta chain was sequenced in a study of cytotoxic CD8 clonotypes in ibrutinib-treated CLL. Whole-study context: Among the patients, about a dozen presented as relapsed/refractory and around 15 as treatment-naive; approximately 17 showed unmutated IGHV.

The CDR3 contains 11 residues. The germline V gene encodes CDR1 SQVTM and CDR2 ANQGSEA. Trimming stripped 4 bases from V and 7 bases from J, with 8 bases between. Measured with immunoSEQ multiplex PCR; TCRdb has only the in-frame clones, and not every one. This sample has roughly 130,000 clones, with 79% found just once. This clone was seen more than once but under ten times. Its matching antigen is unknown. Study results and caveats: While tracking circulating CD8+ T-cell counts, baseline clonality exceeded that of age-matched healthy donors.

The input for sequencing was PBMCs, taken after 12 months of ibrutinib treatment. This receptor was obtained from a human donor with chronic lymphocytic leukemia. V gene TRBV29-1 combines with J gene TRBJ2-1, with D unresolved. The CDR3 here is CSVGNGNEQFF. DNA of the CDR3: TGCAGCGTTGGTAACGGGAATGAGCAGTTCTTC.